This T cell receptor beta chain was sequenced during a study of blood T cell repertoires in COVID-19. Study-wide context: Sites in the United States, Italy and Spain provided acute and convalescent COVID-19 samples. Nucleic acid was either cDNA or gDNA, and it came from T cells, B-cell-depleted T cells, or PBMCs.

V lost 5 bases and J lost 4, with 18 bases in between. The CDR3 consists of 15 residues. Per the germline V gene, CDR1 is MNHEY and CDR2 is SVGEGT. Authors' methods: How many nucleated cells were present was estimated from reference gene primer amplification. The protocol was immunoSEQ multiplex PCR, while the TCRdb copy is restricted to in-frame clones and leaves out a portion. V and J calls and clone size are as listed in that table; D and trimming were resolved from the DNA. The table lists under 200,000 clones, almost 85% of them singletons. This clone was counted only a few times. The sequenced sample was peripheral blood. The receptor's source is a man aged 40-49 years who had recovered from COVID-19. This rearrangement joins TRBV6-2 or TRBV6-3 to TRBJ2-7; a possible D gene is TRBD1 (5 bases). The CDR3 DNA is TGTGCCAGCAGTGGCCCCCGTCGACAGACTTACGAGCAGTACTTC. Protein: CASSGPRRQTYEQYF.